What follows are 25 T cell receptor beta chains derived from one specimen sequenced in a study of PD-1 blockade in classical Hodgkin lymphoma. Profiled with immunoSEQ multiplex PCR; TCRdb holds only in-frame clones, not every one. Of more than 90,000 clones in the sample, more than 80% were seen once. Exposure to brentuximab vedotin varied, and each patient had relapsed following autologous stem cell transplantation. Source: peripheral blood mononuclear cells (PBMCs), taken before the second cycle of nivolumab. All receptors come from a human donor with classical Hodgkin lymphoma.

The chain uses TRBV2 and TRBJ1-2; 10 positions match TRBD1. The CDR3 is 18 residues long. CDR1 is SNHLY, CDR2 FYNNEI, per germline. Germline trimming cut 5 bases from V and 2 bases from J; bases unmatched to any gene: 14. The CDR3 loop is CASSPNRDRGRGNYGYTF. CDR3 DNA sequence: TGTGCCAGCAGTCCTAACCGGGACAGGGGTCGGGGAAACTATGGCTACACCTTC.

This chain links TRBV11-2 with TRBJ2-1; maybe TRBD1 (6 bases). Germline V gene lookup returns CDR1 SGHAT and CDR2 FQNNGV. The CDR3 runs to 15 residues. V was pared by 5 bases and J by 3 bases, with 14 bases between. The CDR3 protein is CASSLRDISYNEQFF. CDR3 bases: TGTGCCAGCAGCCTACGGGACATAAGCTACAATGAGCAGTTCTTC.

This chain links TRBV6-6 with TRBJ2-2; a possible D gene is TRBD1 (5 bases). Germline CDR1 and CDR2: MNHNY and SVGAGI (reference sequence). The V gene lost 7 bases and the J gene lost 7 bases, with 13 bases spanning the gap. The CDR3 is 13 residues long. CDR3 in DNA: TGTGCCAGCACTTCCCAGGGCGGCGGGGAGCTGTTTTTT. Its translation is CASTSQGGGELFF.

This chain uses TRBV6-6 with TRBJ2-1; tentative D call: TRBD2 (6 bases). V was cut by 0 bases and J by 1 base, with 10 bases left in between. Germline CDR1 and CDR2: MNHNY and SVGAGI (reference sequence). The length of the CDR3 is 16 residues. CDR3 residues: CASSYSGRESYNEQFF. The DNA of the CDR3 is TGTGCCAGCAGTTACTCGGGGCGGGAATCCTACAATGAGCAGTTCTTC.

This sequence joins TRBV19 and TRBJ1-1; D ambiguous. This CDR3 comprises 14 residues. The ends were cut back, 3 bases at V and 3 bases at J, with 11 bases in the middle. Germline assignment: CDR1 LNHDA and CDR2 SQIVND (reference sequence). The CDR3, as DNA: TGTGCCAGTAGTATGAGGGCCTGGTACACTGAAGCTTTCTTT. It yields the protein CASSMRAWYTEAFF.

This clone was detected only a few times. V usage is TRBV18 and J usage is TRBJ1-4; the D is unclear. CDR1 and CDR2 (germline): KGHSH, LQKENI. V lost 3 bases and J 0 bases, leaving 11 bases between the germline ends. The CDR3 runs to 16 residues. The CDR3 here is CASSPAQIATNEKLFF. The CDR3 nucleotides read TGTGCCAGCTCACCCGCTCAGATTGCAACTAATGAAAAACTGTTTTTT.

The rearrangement uses TRBV7-9 and TRBJ2-1, with no clear D. Trimming took off 2 bases at V and 2 bases at J, with 1 base between the two ends. Germline-derived CDR1 and CDR2 are SEHNR and FQNEAQ (reference sequence). The length of the CDR3 is 12 residues. This CDR3 reads CASSLTYNEQFF. DNA for the CDR3: TGTGCCAGCAGCTTAACCTACAATGAGCAGTTCTTC.

The CDR3 loop reads CSVGAGTEAFF. The CDR3 DNA sequence: TGCAGCGTTGGAGCCGGGACTGAAGCTTTCTTT. The gene calls are TRBV29-1 and TRBJ1-1; D is uncertain. CDR1 is SQVTM, CDR2 ANQGSEA, per germline. The V end was cut by 4 bases, the J end by 5 bases, with 8 bases between. The CDR3 spans 11 residues.

The chain couples TRBV6-1 to TRBJ2-1, with D maybe TRBD1 (7 bases). Germline-derived CDR1 and CDR2 are MNHNS and SASEGT. Trimming cost V 3 bases and J 12 bases, with 18 bases left between them. The CDR3 has 14 residues. As DNA, the CDR3 is TGTGCCAGCAGTGACCCACCTTGGAGGGGGCTGCAGTTCTTC. Residues: CASSDPPWRGLQFF.

The rearrangement uses TRBV28 and TRBJ1-2, with D possibly being TRBD1 (5 bases). The germline V gene has CDR1 MDHEN and CDR2 SYDVKM. The CDR3 spans 13 residues. The V end was cut by 4 bases, the J end by 10 bases, with 16 bases between. The CDR3 region has the DNA TGTGCCAGCAGTTCTGGGCAGGGTTTCGTCTACACCTTC. Protein sequence: CASSSGQGFVYTF.

The chain joins TRBV7-2 to TRBJ2-5; 7 positions agree with TRBD2. Trimming removed 4 bases from V and 10 bases from J; junction bases left unmatched: 12. CDR1 SGHTA and CDR2 FQGNSA come from the germline V gene. The CDR3 contains 14 residues. The CDR3 spells CASSSWVSGGGQYF. CDR3 DNA sequence: TGTGCCAGCAGCTCCTGGGTCTCCGGCGGGGGCCAGTACTTC.

CDR3 in amino acids: CATLDRGQVGNTIYF. DNA for the CDR3: TGTGCCACCCTGGACAGGGGGCAGGTTGGAAACACCATATATTTT. J is TRBJ1-3 and V is TRBV6-5, with 11 bases identical to TRBD1. The CDR3 spans 15 residues. Trimming cost V 10 bases and J 3 bases; bases outside gene matches: 8. CDR1 is MNHEY and CDR2 is SVGAGI in the germline V gene.

The genes are TRBV19 and TRBJ1-2; D not certain. The CDR3 extends over 12 amino acids. The V gene lost 5 bases and the J gene lost 4 bases, with 8 bases spanning the gap. The germline gives CDR1 LNHDA, CDR2 SQIVND (reference sequence). The CDR3 spells CASSDGRYGYTF. CDR3 bases: TGTGCCAGTAGTGACGGGCGCTATGGCTACACCTTC.

This clone appeared many times. V gene TRBV25-1 combines with J gene TRBJ1-1; no clear D gene. From germline, CDR1 is MGHDK and CDR2 SYGVNS. The V end was cut by 1 base, the J end by 2 bases, with 17 bases between. CDR3 length: 17 amino acids. In DNA form, the CDR3 reads TGTGCCAGCAGTGAATCCCGGATGAGTTCGTTAAACACTGAAGCTTTCTTT. It is translated as CASSESRMSSLNTEAFF.

The J gene is TRBJ1-4, the V gene TRBV6-5; D perhaps matches TRBD1 (6 bases). The CDR3 covers 13 residues. Germline V gene data show CDR1 as MNHEY and CDR2 as SVGAGI. Trimming stripped 6 bases from V and 5 bases from J, with 10 bases between. CDR3 sequence: CASRRGMNEKLFF. CDR3 nucleotides: TGTGCCAGCAGGAGGGGGATGAATGAAAAACTGTTTTTT.

For the CDR3, the DNA is TGCGCCAGCAGTGAAGGTAGCGGCACAGATACGCAGTATTTT. Its translation: CASSEGSGTDTQYF. This sequence joins TRBV10-2 and TRBJ2-3; maybe TRBD2 (5 bases). The V end lost 3 bases, the J end lost 1 base, and 8 bases lay between the germline ends. CDR3 size: 14 residues. Germline CDR1 and CDR2: WSHSY and SAAADI.

The CDR3 region is CAISESSQPQHF. The CDR3 DNA is TGTGCCATCAGTGAGTCGAGTCAGCCCCAGCATTTT. The V and J genes are TRBV10-3 and TRBJ1-5; no reliable D call. This CDR3 spans 12 amino acids. V was shortened by 0 bases and J by 6 bases, with 3 bases between the two germline ends. Germline assignment: CDR1 ENHRY and CDR2 SYGVKD.

This chain connects TRBV6-5 to TRBJ2-3; D is uncertain. Per germline, CDR1 MNHEY and CDR2 SVGAGI. CDR3 length: 15 residues. The V end was cut by 2 bases, the J end by 4 bases, with 13 bases between. The CDR3 protein is CASSYGVWAADTQYF. CDR3 DNA sequence: TGTGCCAGCAGTTACGGCGTGTGGGCAGCAGATACGCAGTATTTT.

The chain has TRBV19 and TRBJ1-1, with TRBD1 as a possible D gene (5 bases). The CDR3 length is 14 residues. The germline V gene encodes CDR1 LNHDA and CDR2 SQIVND (reference sequence). Between the trimmed V and J ends, which lost 3 bases and 8 bases, there was a span of 16 bases. The CDR3 DNA reads as TGTGCCAGTAGTATTGCTCCGGGGACCCAAGAAGCTTTCTTT. Amino acids: CASSIAPGTQEAFF.

This clone has a single count. The chain has TRBV19 and TRBJ2-1; D remains ambiguous. Germline V gene data show CDR1 as LNHDA and CDR2 as SQIVND (reference sequence). CDR3 length: 16 residues. Trimming stripped 5 bases from V and 0 bases from J, with 14 bases between. The CDR3 protein is CASSLTSIFSYNEQFF. In DNA form, the CDR3 reads TGTGCCAGTAGTCTGACTTCGATTTTCTCCTACAATGAGCAGTTCTTC.

This clone was recorded only once. The J gene is TRBJ2-1, the V gene TRBV10-3; tentative D call: TRBD2 (6 bases). Trimming removed 6 bases from V and 4 bases from J, with 10 bases in between. CDR3 length equals 13 residues. The V gene's germline CDR1 is ENHRY and CDR2 SYGVKD. The CDR3 DNA reads as TGTGCCATCAGAGGGACTGCATACAATGAGCAGTTCTTC. This translates into CAIRGTAYNEQFF.

The rearrangement uses TRBV19 and TRBJ2-7; the D gene is possibly TRBD1 (6 bases). V lost 4 bases to trimming and J lost 3 bases, with 13 bases between them. The CDR3 totals 14 residues. The germline CDR1 and CDR2 sequences are LNHDA and SQIVND (reference sequence). Written as DNA, the CDR3 is TGTGCCAGTAGTACCCGGACAGCTAACTACGAGCAGTACTTC. This gives the protein CASSTRTANYEQYF.

This clone was detected only once. The J gene is TRBJ2-3, the V gene TRBV6-1; TRBD2 is a possible D gene (5 bases). The V and J ends lost 5 bases and 1 base respectively, with 10 bases between them. Germline assignment: CDR1 MNHNS and CDR2 SASEGT. CDR3 length: 14 amino acids. The CDR3 sequence is CASSMSSGTDTQYF. As DNA, the CDR3 is TGTGCCAGCAGTATGAGTAGCGGCACAGATACGCAGTATTTT.

This clone was counted a few times. The chain combines TRBV5-1 with TRBJ1-1; the D gene is possibly TRBD1 (5 bases). CDR3 length equals 15 residues. Deletions cut 2 bases from V and 0 bases from J, with 11 bases between. In germline, CDR1 is SGHRS, CDR2 YFSETQ. This CDR3 is CASSLGDTMNTEAFF. The CDR3 region has the DNA TGCGCCAGCAGCTTAGGGGATACCATGAACACTGAAGCTTTCTTT.

CDR3 sequence (DNA): TGTGCCAGCAGCGTAGCTAATGCGGGAATCGGCGAGCAGTACTTC. Amino acids: CASSVANAGIGEQYF. The gene calls are TRBV9 and TRBJ2-7, with D perhaps matching TRBD2 (6 bases). This CDR3 contains 15 residues. Trimming removed 0 bases at V and 6 bases at J, with 16 bases between. Germline V gives CDR1 SGDLS, CDR2 YYNGEE.